This TCR beta chain originates from a study of shared clonotypes between healthy human individuals. Study-wide results and limits: An effect of sequencing depth on clonotype sharing among donors was expected.

The CDR3 covers 13 residues. CDR1 is MNHNS and CDR2 is SASEGT in the germline V gene. V was clipped by 11 bases and J by 5 bases; unmatched bases: 10. Running of the assay took place at deep level. Profiling relied on immunoSEQ multiplex PCR, and the TCRdb table lists in-frame clones only, not all of them. The sample has 2 million to 3 million clones, approximately 94% seen once. A word on this clone: The target antigen is unknown.

Sequenced input: naive CD4+ T cells from PBMCs. The subset was: CD45RA+ positively selected. This chain uses TRBV6-1 with TRBJ1-1; 8 nucleotides agree with TRBD1. The clonotype originates from a man younger than 35 in good health. Some clones in this sample may be carry-over from other donors' samples. CDR3 protein: CAGSRQGRTEAFF. In DNA, the CDR3 is TGTGCCGGAAGCCGACAGGGGAGGACTGAAGCTTTCTTT.